This is a list of T cell receptor beta chains from one sample in a study of OX40 agonist ivuxolimab in advanced cancers. TCRdb's copy holds only in-frame clones and misses some; the assay was immunoSEQ multiplex PCR. Of more than 55,000 clones in the sample, 88% were seen once. Material: CD4+ or CD8+ T cells sorted from blood, obtained in a trial of the OX40 agonist ivuxolimab. These TCRs come from an adult with an advanced solid tumor such as melanoma, head and neck, liver or kidney cancer. Both conserved end residues are part of each CDR3. The D gene is left open where the match is weak. The size field is filled for only some rows; it gives once, few, many or a size class.

D	V	size	J	DNA	CDR3
TRBD2	TRBV7-8	-	TRBJ2-5	TGTGCCAGCAGCTTAAGGACTAGCGGGAGACAAGAGACCCAGTACTTC	CASSLRTSGRQETQYF
TRBD1	TRBV5-1	-	TRBJ1-3	TGCGCCAGCAGTCGGGACAGGGGGCTTGGAAACACCATATATTTT	CASSRDRGLGNTIYF
-	TRBV18	-	TRBJ2-2	TGTGCCAGCTCACCACCGGGGAGGAACACCGGGGAGCTGTTTTTT	CASSPPGRNTGELFF
-	TRBV9	-	TRBJ2-3	TGTGCCAGCAGCGTAGAGGGGGGCTCAATTAGCACAGATACGCAGTATTTT	CASSVEGGSISTDTQYF
TRBD2	TRBV7-9	-	TRBJ2-1	TGTGCCAGCAGCTCCCAATTGGGCGGGAGTGGGGGTCCGGGCAATGAGCAGTTCTTC	CASSSQLGGSGGPGNEQFF
-	TRBV10-3	few	TRBJ1-2	TGTGCCATCAGAGGGACCCTTAATGATGGCTACACCTTC	CAIRGTLNDGYTF
-	TRBV5-4	-	TRBJ2-2	TGTGCCAGCAGCTCAGACCAGCGTGGGGAGCTGTTTTTT	CASSSDQRGELFF
-	TRBV6-4	-	TRBJ1-2	TGTGCCAGCAGTGACGGAACAGGGTATGTCTATGGCTACACCTTC	CASSDGTGYVYGYTF
-	TRBV6-1	many	TRBJ2-7	TGTGCCAGCAGTGAGTCCTACGAGCAGTACTTC	CASSESYEQYF
-	TRBV6-6	-	TRBJ1-4	TGTGCCAGCAGTTACATTTCAGGGCCCAATGAAAAACTGTTTTTT	CASSYISGPNEKLFF
TRBD2	TRBV2	once	TRBJ2-1	TGTGCCAGCAGCCCCGGGACTAGTTACAATGAGCAGTTCTTC	CASSPGTSYNEQFF
TRBD1	TRBV6-5	once	TRBJ2-2	TGTGCCAGCAGTAATACACAGGGGAAGCTGTTTTTT	CASSNTQGKLFF
TRBD1	TRBV10-3	-	TRBJ1-2	TGTGCCATCAGTGATTACAGGGGAGATGGCTACACCTTC	CAISDYRGDGYTF
TRBD1	TRBV2	few	TRBJ2-7	TGTGCCAGCAGGGTCTCAACCTCGGGACAGGCATTCTACGAGCAGTACTTC	CASRVSTSGQAFYEQYF
TRBD1	TRBV7-6	-	TRBJ1-6	TGTGCCAGCAGCTTAGTGGGGACAGGGGGCCCGGGTTCACCCCTCCACTTT	CASSLVGTGGPGSPLHF
-	TRBV11-2	-	TRBJ2-2	TGTGCCAGCAGCTTAGCCGGATACACCGGGGAGCTGTTTTTT	CASSLAGYTGELFF
-	TRBV21-1	few	TRBJ2-7	TGTGCCAGCAGCAAAGACCCAGGTTACGAGCAGTACTTC	CASSKDPGYEQYF
TRBD1	TRBV18	-	TRBJ2-3	TGTGCCAGCTCACCACCCAGACAGGGAACAGATACGCAGTATTTT	CASSPPRQGTDTQYF
-	TRBV7-3	-	TRBJ1-2	TGTGCCAGCAGCCCCGGGGCCAGGGGTGGGGATGGCTACACCTTC	CASSPGARGGDGYTF
-	TRBV7-9	-	TRBJ1-1	TGTGCCAGCAGCCCGACTGGAACAGAGGCTGAAGCTTTCTTT	CASSPTGTEAEAFF
-	TRBV7-2	-	TRBJ1-1	TGTGCCAGCAGCCTTCCTGGGGCCCCCACTGAAGCTTTCTTT	CASSLPGAPTEAFF
-	TRBV7-8	once	TRBJ2-5	TGTGCCAGCAGCTTAAGACGGGAGACTGGGGAGACCCAGTACTTC	CASSLRRETGETQYF
TRBD2	TRBV10-3	-	TRBJ2-1	TGTGCCATCAGTGAAGTGAAAGGACTAGCGGGTGATGAGCAGTTCTTC	CAISEVKGLAGDEQFF
TRBD2	TRBV25-1	-	TRBJ2-1	TGTGCCAGCAGGGTAGCGGGAGGAGAGCAGTTCTTC	CASRVAGGEQFF
TRBD1	TRBV9	-	TRBJ1-3	TGTGCCAGCAGCGTCAAACCGGGACAGGGGGGAAACACCATATATTTT	CASSVKPGQGGNTIYF
-	TRBV10-3	-	TRBJ1-3	TGTGCCATCAGTGGGCAGGCCTACTCTGGAAACACCATATATTTT	CAISGQAYSGNTIYF
TRBD1	TRBV10-3	-	TRBJ1-1	TGTGCCATCAGTGGACGGACAGGGAGATCGGGAAACACTGAAGCTTTCTTT	CAISGRTGRSGNTEAFF
-	TRBV28	-	TRBJ2-5	TGTGCCAGCAGGCTCCAAGAGACCCAGTACTTC	CASRLQETQYF
-	TRBV10-3	few	TRBJ1-6	TGTGCCATTCAACCTTCCGGGAATTCACCCCTCCACTTT	CAIQPSGNSPLHF
-	TRBV19	-	TRBJ2-6	TGTGCCAGTAGTAGTGAGATCCTCTATACTGGGGCCAACGTCCTGACTTTC	CASSSEILYTGANVLTF
-	TRBV18	-	TRBJ1-4	TGTGCCAGCTCACCAGGGGAGACGGATGAAAAACTGTTTTTT	CASSPGETDEKLFF
-	TRBV27	-	TRBJ1-5	TGTGCCAGCAGTTTTGAGGGACCCAATCAGCTCCAGCATTTT	CASSFEGPNQLQHF